Listed here are 28 T cell receptor beta chains from one sample, sequenced in a study of long-term antiretroviral therapy in people with HIV. The assay, immunoSEQ v3.0, was run at survey level. The protocol was immunoSEQ multiplex PCR, while the TCRdb copy is restricted to in-frame clones and leaves out a portion. The sample includes 19,000 or so clones, around 80% of them seen just once. Sample: unsorted PBMCs, taken 2.2 years after starting antiretroviral therapy. All receptors come from a middle-aged man with HIV.

A few counts support this clone. The chain carries TRBV18 and TRBJ1-5; D not resolved. This CDR3 has 13 residues. CDR1 and CDR2 from the germline V gene are KGHSH and LQKENI. The V end lost 4 bases, the J end lost 3 bases, and 7 bases lay between the germline ends. The CDR3 here is CASSQGINQPQHF. CDR3 DNA: TGTGCCAGCTCACAAGGAATCAATCAGCCCCAGCATTTT.

Here the CDR3 reads CASSARGYGYTF. Written as DNA, the CDR3 is TGTGCCAGCAGCGCCCGAGGCTATGGCTACACCTTC. The V call is TRBV5-6, the J call TRBJ1-2; D is unclear. CDR1 and CDR2 (germline): SGHDT, YYEEEE. Trimming cost V 4 bases and J 4 bases, with 8 bases left between them. There are 12 residues in the CDR3.

This clone was found a few times. The chain carries TRBV19 and TRBJ2-7; D uncertain. This CDR3 has 15 amino acids. Germline V gene data show CDR1 as LNHDA and CDR2 as SQIVND (reference sequence). Trimming shortened V by 5 bases and J by 0 bases, and 14 bases separated the two germline ends. The CDR3 bases are TGTGCCAGTAGTCCGCGAGGAGCCAGCTCCTACGAGCAGTACTTC. Its translation is CASSPRGASSYEQYF.

The chain carries TRBV4-2 and TRBJ2-7; D gene ambiguous. Germline V gene lookup returns CDR1 LGHNA and CDR2 YNFKEQ. The V and J ends lost 3 bases and 0 bases respectively, with 6 bases between them. The length of the CDR3 is 13 residues. CDR3 nucleotides: TGTGCCAGCAGCCATTCGGCCTCCTACGAGCAGTACTTC. This translates into CASSHSASYEQYF.

The rearrangement joins TRBV7-2 to TRBJ2-2, with 14 bases lining up with TRBD2. The CDR3 is 16 amino acids. The V and J ends lost 5 bases and 7 bases, in that order; junction bases with no gene match: 6. CDR1 is SGHTA and CDR2 is FQGNSA in the germline V gene. The CDR3, as DNA: TGTGCCAGCAGCCCGGGACTAGCGGGAGCGGGCGGGGAGCTGTTTTTT. Residues: CASSPGLAGAGGELFF.

The gene calls are TRBV27 and TRBJ2-1; 10 bases align to TRBD2. The CDR3 sequence is 15 residues long. V shed 4 bases and J 4 bases; nucleotides not matched to a gene: 4. Germline V gene lookup returns CDR1 MNHEY and CDR2 SMNVEV (reference sequence). In DNA, the CDR3 is TGTGCCAGCAGTTCGCCGACTAGCGGGTACAATGAGCAGTTCTTC. Amino acid sequence: CASSSPTSGYNEQFF.

This clone was counted a single time. This sequence joins TRBV7-9 and TRBJ2-3, with a weak D call TRBD2 (7 bases). The CDR3 is made up of 15 amino acids. V was shortened by 4 bases and J by 0 bases, with 11 bases between the two germline ends. Germline CDR1 reads SEHNR; CDR2 reads FQNEAQ (reference sequence). For the CDR3, the DNA is TGTGCCAGCAGCTCCAAGGGGGGGAGCACAGATACGCAGTATTTT. Translating gives CASSSKGGSTDTQYF. Supplemented by reference TRBV7-9 and TRBJ2-3, the full variable domain reads DTGVSQNPRHKITKRGQNVTFRCDPISEHNRLYWYRQTLGQGPEFLTYFQNEAQLEKSRLLSDRFSAERPKGSFSTLEIQRTEQGDSAMYLCASSSKGGSTDTQYFGPGTRLTVL.

In its sample, this clone ranks as medium-sized. This chain connects TRBV30 to TRBJ2-2; TRBD2 agrees at 8 bases. Germline V gives CDR1 GTSNPN, CDR2 SVGIG (reference sequence). V shed 5 bases, J shed 0 bases, and the junction held 14 bases outside the gene matches. The CDR3 loop spans 18 amino acids. The CDR3 region has the DNA TGTGCCTGGGTCCTTACCTCCAGCGGGGGCCCGAACACCGGGGAGCTGTTTTTT. Protein: CAWVLTSSGGPNTGELFF. Based on the CDR3 plus reference TRBV30 and TRBJ2-2, the full variable domain is SQTIHQWPATLVQPVGSPLSLECTVEGTSNPNLYWYRQAAGRGLQLLFYSVGIGQISSEVPQNLSASRPQDRQFILSSKKLLLSDSGFYLCAWVLTSSGGPNTGELFFGEGSRLTVL.

J is TRBJ2-1 and V is TRBV20-1; D uncertain. V was clipped by 3 bases and J by 11 bases, with 8 bases between them. Germline V gene sequence: CDR1 DFQATT, CDR2 SNEGSKA (reference sequence). The CDR3 sequence is 10 residues long. CDR3 sequence: CSASYLQQFF. CDR3 coding DNA: TGCAGTGCTAGCTACCTACAGCAGTTCTTC.

V usage is TRBV19 and J usage is TRBJ1-5; TRBD1 matches at 7 bases. The germline V gene encodes CDR1 LNHDA and CDR2 SQIVND (reference sequence). V was clipped by 3 bases and J by 4 bases; unmatched bases: 12. The CDR3 covers 17 residues. CDR3 region: CASSIHVRPGGNQPQHF. DNA for the CDR3: TGTGCCAGTAGTATCCATGTCCGGCCAGGGGGAAATCAGCCCCAGCATTTT.

This clone showed up just a few times. The rearrangement links TRBV6-5 to TRBJ2-7; TRBD1 agrees at 11 bases. The V segment lost 5 bases and the J segment 8 bases; nucleotides outside the gene matches: 8. The CDR3 length is 14 residues. The germline gives CDR1 MNHEY, CDR2 SVGAGI. DNA for the CDR3: TGTGCCAGCAGTCTTGTAGGACAGGGGGCGAAGCAGTACTTC. Translating it yields CASSLVGQGAKQYF.

The chain joins TRBV10-2 to TRBJ2-3, with a possible D match to TRBD1 (5 bases). Per the germline V gene, CDR1 is WSHSY and CDR2 is SAAADI. The CDR3 length is 16 residues. The V and J ends lost 5 bases and 0 bases respectively, with 15 bases between them. DNA for the CDR3: TGCGCCAGCAGTCCAATGGCAGGGTCTAGCACAGATACGCAGTATTTT. Amino acids: CASSPMAGSSTDTQYF.

The V gene is TRBV6-1, the J gene TRBJ2-7; the D is unclear. Trimming removed 1 base from V and 0 bases from J, with 10 bases in between. This CDR3 has 15 residues. The germline V gene has CDR1 MNHNS and CDR2 SASEGT. The CDR3 nucleotides read TGTGCCAGCAGTGAAGGAGACATAGGCTCCTACGAGCAGTACTTC. The encoded protein is CASSEGDIGSYEQYF.

The chain employs TRBV5-4 and TRBJ2-7; D is possibly TRBD2 (6 bases). V gave up 2 bases and J gave up 4 bases, with 16 bases separating them. Germline loops: CDR1 SGHNT, CDR2 YYREEE (reference sequence). The CDR3 spans 15 residues. The CDR3 DNA sequence: TGTGCCAGCAGCTTTGCCGGGACTGGGGGGTACGAGCAGTACTTC. Its protein product is CASSFAGTGGYEQYF.

This chain connects TRBV19 to TRBJ2-7; 8 nucleotides match TRBD2. Germline CDR1 and CDR2: LNHDA and SQIVND (reference sequence). The CDR3 runs 17 residues. The trim removed 5 bases at V and 0 bases at J, leaving 12 bases unmatched. CDR3 amino acids: CASSPRLAGVSSYEQYF. The CDR3, as DNA: TGTGCCAGTAGTCCGCGGCTAGCGGGCGTTAGCTCCTACGAGCAGTACTTC.

The chain recombines TRBV28 with TRBJ2-7; D is unresolved. V dropped 10 bases and J dropped 3 bases, with 22 bases sitting between them. The CDR3 is made up of 15 amino acids. CDR1 MDHEN and CDR2 SYDVKM come from the germline V gene. This chain's CDR3 is CAILIYGGGVYEQYF. The CDR3 coding sequence is TGTGCCATCCTTATCTATGGTGGTGGGGTCTACGAGCAGTACTTC.

In DNA, the CDR3 is TGTGCCAGCAGCGGAACGAGGGGGGCTAGCACAGATACGCAGTATTTT. It encodes CASSGTRGASTDTQYF. The rearrangement joins TRBV9 to TRBJ2-3; the D call may be TRBD1 or TRBD2 (6 bases each). The CDR3 is 16 residues long. V was trimmed by 3 bases and J by 0 bases, leaving 14 bases between them. CDR1 is SGDLS, CDR2 YYNGEE, per germline. Filled out from reference TRBV9 and TRBJ2-3, the complete variable domain reads DSGVTQTPKHLITATGQRVTLRCSPRSGDLSVYWYQQSLDQGLQFLIQYYNGEERAKGNILERFSAQQFPDLHSELNLSSLELGDSALYFCASSGTRGASTDTQYFGPGTRLTVL.

The CDR3 nucleotides read TGTGCCAGCAGCTTAGTAGCGGGAGCCTACAATGAGCAGTTCTTC. Protein sequence: CASSLVAGAYNEQFF. The chain couples TRBV7-2 to TRBJ2-1; 9 bases are a match to TRBD2. Germline V gene data show CDR1 as SGHTA and CDR2 as FQGNSA. V dropped 1 base and J dropped 2; count of bases not matched to a gene: 0. This CDR3 has 15 residues.

This chain connects TRBV11-2 to TRBJ2-1; the D is unclear. Between the trimmed V and J ends, which lost 6 bases and 4 bases, there was a span of 10 bases. The germline CDR1 and CDR2 sequences are SGHAT and FQNNGV. The CDR3 consists of 13 residues. In DNA, the CDR3 is TGTGCCAGCAGTCGGACGGAGTACAATGAGCAGTTCTTC. Residues: CASSRTEYNEQFF.

This clone was seen more than once but under ten times. This chain connects TRBV4-3 to TRBJ2-5; 11 nucleotides align to TRBD2. The J segment lost 4 bases and the V segment lost 1 base, leaving 5 bases of the junction unmatched. Per germline, CDR1 LGHNA and CDR2 YSLEER. There are 16 residues in the CDR3. The CDR3 bases are TGCGCCAGCAGCCAAGCCGGGACTAGCGGTGGAGAGACCCAGTACTTC. Its translation is CASSQAGTSGGETQYF.

The DNA of the CDR3 is TGTGCCAGCAGTTACGAGGCAGGGGCCAAAAACATTCAGTACTTC. Its translation: CASSYEAGAKNIQYF. The V call is TRBV6-5, the J call TRBJ2-4; D possibly corresponds to TRBD1 (5 bases). This CDR3 comprises 15 residues. The ends were cut back, 2 bases at V and 1 base at J, with 9 bases in the middle. Germline V CDR1 and CDR2: MNHEY, SVGAGI.

The V and J genes are TRBV11-2 and TRBJ1-1; D gene ambiguous. This CDR3 comprises 14 residues. The V end was cut by 0 bases, the J end by 3 bases, with 8 bases between. Germline assignment: CDR1 SGHAT and CDR2 FQNNGV. The CDR3 DNA sequence: TGTGCCAGCAGCTTAGAGGAGGGTTACACTGAAGCTTTCTTT. It encodes CASSLEEGYTEAFF.

V usage is TRBV5-4 and J usage is TRBJ2-5, with 12 bases lining up with TRBD2. The CDR3 runs to 15 residues. V was clipped by 3 bases and J by 7 bases; unmatched bases: 7. Per the germline V gene, CDR1 is SGHNT and CDR2 is YYREEE (reference sequence). CDR3 in amino acids: CASSSTSGGPGTQYF. The CDR3 nucleotides are TGTGCCAGCAGCTCGACTAGCGGGGGCCCAGGGACCCAGTACTTC.

This clone has a single count. In DNA, the CDR3 is TGTGCCAGCAGCTTGCGCTTTACCTACAATGAGCAGTTCTTC. This translates into CASSLRFTYNEQFF. The chain combines TRBV7-2 with TRBJ2-1, with D uncertain. V dropped 3 bases and J dropped 2 bases, with 8 bases sitting between them. The CDR3 covers 14 residues. CDR1 is SGHTA and CDR2 is FQGNSA in the germline V gene.

The sample holds a few counts of this clone. This sequence joins TRBV27 and TRBJ2-7; D is tentatively TRBD1 or TRBD2 (7 bases each). CDR3 length: 17 amino acids. Germline loops: CDR1 MNHEY, CDR2 SMNVEV (reference sequence). V was clipped by 1 base and J by 6 bases, with 22 bases between them. The CDR3 loop reads CASSLYSPALRGGEQYF. The CDR3 region has the DNA TGTGCCAGCAGTTTATATTCCCCCGCACTCAGGGGGGGCGAGCAGTACTTC.

The CDR3: CASSYSNGNTGELFF. The CDR3, as DNA: TGTGCCAGCAGTTACTCAAACGGGAACACCGGGGAGCTGTTTTTT. The chain employs TRBV6-5 and TRBJ2-2, with no clear D. From germline, CDR1 is MNHEY and CDR2 SVGAGI. The V end was cut by 0 bases, the J end by 1 base, with 6 bases between. This CDR3 is built from 15 residues.

The rearrangement joins TRBV6-5 to TRBJ1-5; unclear D gene. The CDR3 has 13 residues. V was shortened by 0 bases and J by 7 bases, with 7 bases between the two germline ends. Germline V gene sequence: CDR1 MNHEY, CDR2 SVGAGI. The CDR3 loop is CASSYSQFQPQHF. The DNA of the CDR3 is TGTGCCAGCAGTTACTCGCAGTTCCAGCCCCAGCATTTT.

This clone was seen once. This chain uses TRBV9 with TRBJ2-7; D might be TRBD1 or TRBD2, each matching 5 bases. V lost 3 bases to trimming and J lost 5 bases, with 18 bases between them. The CDR3 runs 15 residues. Germline CDR1 reads SGDLS; CDR2 reads YYNGEE. The CDR3 DNA reads as TGTGCCAGCAGCGGTTTTTCCACTAGAGGGGACGAGCAGTACTTC. This encodes CASSGFSTRGDEQYF.